This T cell receptor beta chain was captured in a study of cytomegalovirus exposure and HLA in healthy donors. The primer mix had 60 Vbeta and 13 Jbeta primers. Using immunoSEQ multiplex PCR, the repertoire was profiled, and TCRdb retains in-frame clones only, with some absent. The sample holds 200,000 to 300,000 clones, approximately 78% seen once. This clone was detected once. This CDR3 has 15 amino acids. The germline V gene encodes CDR1 SGHRS and CDR2 YFSETQ. V shed 4 bases, J shed 6 bases, and the junction held 10 bases outside the gene matches. The sequenced sample consisted of PBMCs. This sequence was found in a boy aged 5-17 years in good health and CMV-seronegative. The chain employs TRBV5-1 and TRBJ1-1; 9 nucleotides match TRBD1. CDR3 DNA sequence: TGCGCCAGCAGCGCGGGGACAGGGAAAGTCGCTGAAGCTTTCTTT. Its protein product is CASSAGTGKVAEAFF.